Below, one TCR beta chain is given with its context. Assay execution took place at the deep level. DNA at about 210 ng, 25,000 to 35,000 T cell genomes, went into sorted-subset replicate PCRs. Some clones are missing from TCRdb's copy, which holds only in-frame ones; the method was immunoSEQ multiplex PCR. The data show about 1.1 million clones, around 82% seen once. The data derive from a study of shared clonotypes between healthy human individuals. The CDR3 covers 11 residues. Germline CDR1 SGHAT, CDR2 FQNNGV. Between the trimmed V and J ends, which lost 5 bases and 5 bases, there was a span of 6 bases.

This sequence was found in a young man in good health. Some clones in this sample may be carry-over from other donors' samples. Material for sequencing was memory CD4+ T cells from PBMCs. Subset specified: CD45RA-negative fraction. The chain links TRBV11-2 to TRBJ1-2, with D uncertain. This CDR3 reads CASSKSYGYTF. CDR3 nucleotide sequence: TGTGCCAGCAGCAAAAGTTATGGCTACACCTTC.